A selection of T cell receptor beta chains follows, all from one sample in a study of T cell responses to AZD1222 COVID-19 vaccine. Some clones are missing from TCRdb's copy, which holds only in-frame ones; the method was immunoSEQ multiplex PCR. The sample contains under 170,000 clones, 94% of which appear only once. The sample in question was peripheral blood, obtained on day 0 of AZD1222 vaccination. These receptors came from an adult in good health. The CDR3 runs from the conserved cysteine through the conserved F or W. The D gene is left open where the match is weak. The size entry is marked missing in some rows and otherwise reads once, few, many or a size class.

J gene: TRBJ2-1; V gene: TRBV4-3; clone size: NA; D gene: TRBD2; CDR3 DNA: TGCGCCAGCAGCCCCGGGACTAGCGGGAACTACAATGAGCAGTTCTTC; CDR3 protein: CASSPGTSGNYNEQFF
J gene: TRBJ1-5; V gene: TRBV27; clone size: once; D gene: NA; CDR3 DNA: TGTGCCAGCAGTTCCGGGTATCTGGGTCAGCCCCAGCATTTT; CDR3 protein: CASSSGYLGQPQHF
J gene: TRBJ1-2; V gene: TRBV3-1/TRBV3-2; clone size: once; D gene: NA; CDR3 DNA: TGTGCCAGCAGCCAAGATGATTTATTTCCCGGTAACTATGGCTACACCTTC; CDR3 protein: CASSQDDLFPGNYGYTF
J gene: TRBJ2-3; V gene: TRBV7-2; clone size: NA; D gene: NA; CDR3 DNA: TGTGCCAGCAGCCGCCAAAGCGGGGATACGCAGTATTTT; CDR3 protein: CASSRQSGDTQYF
J gene: TRBJ1-5; V gene: TRBV6-2/TRBV6-3; clone size: NA; D gene: NA; CDR3 DNA: TGTGCCAGCAGTGCAGATTACGGACAGTTGCGTCTGCATTTT; CDR3 protein: CASSADYGQLRLHF
J gene: TRBJ2-1; V gene: TRBV2; clone size: NA; D gene: TRBD2; CDR3 DNA: TGTGCCAGCAGGGCCCCAGCGGGAGTAAGAGAGCAGTTCTTC; CDR3 protein: CASRAPAGVREQFF
J gene: TRBJ1-2; V gene: TRBV19; clone size: once; D gene: NA; CDR3 DNA: TGTGCCAGTACCCAAAGCGGTACTCGCTACACCTTC; CDR3 protein: CASTQSGTRYTF
J gene: TRBJ1-4; V gene: TRBV28; clone size: NA; D gene: NA; CDR3 DNA: TGTGCCAGCAGTCGGGGGAAATTCGGACTGTTTTTT; CDR3 protein: CASSRGKFGLFF
J gene: TRBJ1-3; V gene: TRBV7-9; clone size: NA; D gene: NA; CDR3 DNA: TGTGCCAGCAGCCCGAGGACAGTGGTCCTCTCTGGAAACACCATATATTTT; CDR3 protein: CASSPRTVVLSGNTIYF
J gene: TRBJ2-3; V gene: TRBV9; clone size: NA; D gene: TRBD2; CDR3 DNA: TGTGCCAGCAGCGTAGAACTAGCGGGAGGCTCAGATACGCAGTATTTT; CDR3 protein: CASSVELAGGSDTQYF
J gene: TRBJ2-5; V gene: TRBV29-1; clone size: NA; D gene: NA; CDR3 DNA: TGCAGCGTTGAAGATCTTCCGGGTGAGACCCAGTACTTC; CDR3 protein: CSVEDLPGETQYF
J gene: TRBJ1-2; V gene: TRBV3-1/TRBV3-2; clone size: once; D gene: NA; CDR3 DNA: TGTGCCAGCAGCCTCGGGGGGGAAGGCTACACCTTC; CDR3 protein: CASSLGGEGYTF
J gene: TRBJ2-1; V gene: TRBV5-7; clone size: NA; D gene: NA; CDR3 DNA: TGTGCCAGCAGCTTTTATCTAGCCCGCCCCTACAATGAGCAGTTCTTC; CDR3 protein: CASSFYLARPYNEQFF